A single sample is the source of the 17 T cell receptor beta chains below, sequenced in a study of T-cell reconstitution after alpha-beta-depleted transplantation in children. Researchers prepared the TCRbeta library using unique molecular identifiers, the study reports. MiXCR, applied by TCRdb to the PCR reads, yields one record per CDR3 protein. Here the sample spans about 76,000 distinct CDR3 sequences, roughly 15% being singletons. The input for sequencing was PBMCs, mostly from graft donor cells, taken 180 days after TCRalphabeta/CD19-depleted stem cell transplant. The receptors shown here come from a male patient aged 2 to 10 who had a stem cell transplant for acute lymphoblastic leukemia, so the T cells may come from the graft donor.

The chain carries TRBV11-2 and TRBJ2-5; D tentatively reads TRBD1 or TRBD2 (5 bases each). In germline, CDR1 is SGHAT, CDR2 FQNNGV. This CDR3 is built from 13 residues. Trimming pared 3 bases from V and 7 bases from J, leaving 12 bases between. The CDR3 reads CASSLGPDTTQYF. Written as DNA, the CDR3 is TGTGCCAGCAGCTTGGGACCGGATACGACCCAGTACTTC.

This clonotype was counted between two and nine times. The CDR3 DNA reads as TGTGCCAGCAGCGAGGGCCTTGAAGCTTTCTTT. As protein: CASSEGLEAFF. The rearrangement links TRBV28 to TRBJ1-1; D unresolved. V lost 6 bases and J 7 bases, leaving 9 bases between the germline ends. CDR3 length: 11 amino acids. Germline CDR1 is MDHEN and CDR2 is SYDVKM.

This clonotype was recorded at least ten times. This rearrangement joins TRBV9 to TRBJ2-7; D not certain. The V end lost 3 bases, the J end lost 5 bases, and 3 bases lay between the germline ends. In germline, CDR1 is SGDLS, CDR2 YYNGEE. The CDR3 extends over 10 amino acids. CDR3 sequence reads: CASSGDEQYF. CDR3 nucleotide sequence: TGTGCCAGCAGCGGTGACGAGCAGTACTTC.

The genes are TRBV9 and TRBJ2-5; TRBD1 aligns across 8 bases. The CDR3 extends over 15 amino acids. V lost 2 bases and J lost 4; bases outside the gene matches: 7. Germline CDR1 SGDLS, CDR2 YYNGEE. The CDR3: CASSVGGGTGETQYF. The CDR3 DNA sequence: TGTGCCAGCAGCGTCGGTGGGGGGACAGGAGAGACCCAGTACTTC. Looking up the rest from reference TRBV9 and TRBJ2-5 gives the full variable domain: DSGVTQTPKHLITATGQRVTLRCSPRSGDLSVYWYQQSLDQGLQFLIQYYNGEERAKGNILERFSAQQFPDLHSELNLSSLELGDSALYFCASSVGGGTGETQYFGPGTRLLVL.

This clonotype occurred many times. V gene TRBV5-5 combines with J gene TRBJ1-6; TRBD1 might be the D (6 bases). The V end was cut by 2 bases, the J end by 5 bases, with 8 bases between. CDR1 is SGHKS and CDR2 is YYEKEE in the germline V gene (reference sequence). This CDR3 region has 14 residues. This chain's CDR3 is CASSFDRNNSPLHF. The CDR3 nucleotides read TGTGCCAGCAGCTTTGACAGGAATAATTCACCCCTCCACTTT.

This clonotype has a handful of counts. The chain combines TRBV7-9 with TRBJ1-1; a weak D match, TRBD1 (6 bases). This CDR3 has 15 amino acids. V lost 6 bases and J lost 5, with 19 bases in between. Germline loops: CDR1 SEHNR, CDR2 FQNEAQ (reference sequence). CDR3 coding DNA: TGTGCCAGCAGATATACAGGGAACCCGGGGACTGAAGCTTTCTTT. It yields the protein CASRYTGNPGTEAFF.

This sequence joins TRBV6-2 or TRBV6-3 and TRBJ2-5; D remains ambiguous. Germline lookup yields CDR1 MNHEY and CDR2 SVGEGT. V was trimmed by 6 bases and J by 5 bases, leaving 7 bases between them. The CDR3 sequence is 11 residues long. CDR3 sequence (DNA): TGTGCCAGCAGGGGCGCGGAGACCCAGTACTTC. Translated: CASRGAETQYF.

This clonotype was counted between two and nine times. V gene TRBV7-2 combines with J gene TRBJ2-4; D gene unclear. Germline V gene sequence: CDR1 SGHTA, CDR2 FQGNSA. Between the trimmed V and J ends, which lost 10 bases and 0 bases, there was a span of 13 bases. This CDR3 has 14 amino acids. CDR3 bases: TGTGCCATTCAGGAGAACTCAGCCAAAAACATTCAGTACTTC. It yields the protein CAIQENSAKNIQYF.

The CDR3 DNA reads as TGCGCCAGCAGCCCCAAAACGGGACCAGGGGGGACCCAGTACTTC. Amino acid sequence: CASSPKTGPGGTQYF. The chain carries TRBV4-3 and TRBJ2-5; 7 positions agree with TRBD1. Germline CDR1 reads LGHNA; CDR2 reads YSLEER. V shed 4 bases, J shed 7 bases, and the junction held 12 bases outside the gene matches. This CDR3 contains 15 residues.

The V gene is TRBV18, the J gene TRBJ1-1; 9 bases fit TRBD1. Germline lookup yields CDR1 KGHSH and CDR2 LQKENI. This CDR3 comprises 15 residues. The J segment lost 4 bases and the V segment lost 1 base, leaving 4 bases of the junction unmatched. CDR3 residues: CASSPRDREGTEAFF. As DNA, the CDR3 is TGTGCCAGCTCACCACGGGACAGGGAGGGCACTGAAGCTTTCTTT.

Points on this clonotype: One end of the junction fails to match germline, which may point to a read error. The genes are TRBV7-9 and TRBJ2-1, with D maybe TRBD1 (6 bases). The CDR3 totals 12 residues. Per the germline V gene, CDR1 is SEHNR and CDR2 is FQNEAQ (reference sequence). CDR3 coding DNA: TGTGCCAGCAGCTTGGACAGAAACTCTGGGATCTTC. Protein sequence: CASSLDRNSGIF.

This clonotype was seen repeatedly, ten times or more. This chain uses TRBV4-3 with TRBJ2-7; D is undetermined. Germline V CDR1 and CDR2: LGHNA, YSLEER. With 4 bases removed from V and 0 bases from J, the gap between germline ends came to 16 bases. CDR3 length: 16 residues. In DNA form, the CDR3 reads TGCGCCAGCAGCCGGGATTCCGGGTACAACTCCTACGAGCAGTACTTC. It translates to CASSRDSGYNSYEQYF.

This clonotype was seen at least ten times. This chain connects TRBV20-1 to TRBJ1-2; possibly TRBD1 for D (6 bases). With 3 bases removed from V and 4 bases from J, the gap between germline ends came to 9 bases. The CDR3 has 12 amino acids. In germline, CDR1 is DFQATT, CDR2 SNEGSKA (reference sequence). Here the CDR3 reads CSASLTGYGYTF. CDR3 in DNA: TGCAGTGCTAGCTTGACAGGCTATGGCTACACCTTC.

This clonotype was seen a few times. V gene TRBV7-9 combines with J gene TRBJ1-2; 7 nucleotides agree with TRBD1. CDR1 is SEHNR and CDR2 is FQNEAQ in the germline V gene (reference sequence). The CDR3 length is 16 residues. With 4 bases clipped from V and 8 bases from J, the junction kept 16 bases outside the gene matches. The CDR3 region is CASSSGQAPLWRGYTF. The CDR3 nucleotides read TGTGCCAGCAGCTCCGGACAGGCCCCCCTCTGGAGAGGCTACACCTTC. The whole variable domain, remainder taken from reference TRBV7-9 and TRBJ1-2, is DTGVSQNPRHKITKRGQNVTFRCDPISEHNRLYWYRQTLGQGPEFLTYFQNEAQLEKSRLLSDRFSAERPKGSFSTLEIQRTEQGDSAMYLCASSSGQAPLWRGYTFGSGTRLTVV.

The gene calls are TRBV4-3 and TRBJ2-7, with a possible D match to TRBD1 (6 bases). V lost 4 bases to trimming and J lost 1 base, with 20 bases between them. CDR3 length equals 17 residues. Germline CDR1 is LGHNA and CDR2 is YSLEER. CDR3 DNA sequence: TGCGCCAGCAGCCCCCGAAGGGGGTCGGCAGAATCCTACGAGCAGTACTTC. The encoded protein is CASSPRRGSAESYEQYF.

There are a few counts of this clonotype. This chain joins TRBV20-1 and TRBJ1-5; the D is unclear. The CDR3 extends over 15 amino acids. From germline, CDR1 is DFQATT and CDR2 SNEGSKA (reference sequence). The V and J ends lost 1 base and 2 bases respectively, with 12 bases between them. CDR3 nucleotides: TGCAGTGCTAGAGGGGGATCGGTTGGCAATCAGCCCCAGCATTTT. Its translation: CSARGGSVGNQPQHF.

This rearrangement joins TRBV7-9 to TRBJ2-2, with D possibly called TRBD1 or TRBD2 (5 bases each). Germline V gene lookup returns CDR1 SEHNR and CDR2 FQNEAQ (reference sequence). The CDR3 consists of 16 residues. V shed 5 bases and J shed 2 bases, with 15 bases lying between them. The CDR3 spells CASSPRPGPNTGELFF. CDR3 in DNA: TGTGCCAGCAGCCCCCGTCCGGGACCAAACACCGGGGAGCTGTTTTTT.